The present TCR beta chain was sequenced within a study of T cell responses to AZD1222 COVID-19 vaccine. V was pared by 6 bases and J by 9 bases, with 9 bases between. The CDR3 is made up of 11 amino acids. The table came from immunoSEQ multiplex PCR; TCRdb's copy has only in-frame clones and leaves some out. The table lists roughly 100,000 clones, 70% to 90% of them singletons, with about 9.3% in the top ten. As for this clone: Its antigen is still unknown.

General study findings and limits: Spike as a whole was targeted by vaccine-associated CD4 TCRs, dominant at 160-218 and 743-854. Only six or seven AZD1222 recipients were seropositive at baseline. When two AZD1222 doses had been given, Spike-specific TCR breadth and depth rose.

This TCR came from an adult in good health. The chain carries TRBV12-3 or TRBV12-4 and TRBJ2-1; the D gene is possibly TRBD1 (5 bases). Sequencing used peripheral blood, obtained on day 0 of AZD1222 vaccination. CDR3: CASSRVGEQFF. The CDR3 DNA follows: TGTGCCAGCAGCAGGGTTGGTGAGCAGTTCTTC.